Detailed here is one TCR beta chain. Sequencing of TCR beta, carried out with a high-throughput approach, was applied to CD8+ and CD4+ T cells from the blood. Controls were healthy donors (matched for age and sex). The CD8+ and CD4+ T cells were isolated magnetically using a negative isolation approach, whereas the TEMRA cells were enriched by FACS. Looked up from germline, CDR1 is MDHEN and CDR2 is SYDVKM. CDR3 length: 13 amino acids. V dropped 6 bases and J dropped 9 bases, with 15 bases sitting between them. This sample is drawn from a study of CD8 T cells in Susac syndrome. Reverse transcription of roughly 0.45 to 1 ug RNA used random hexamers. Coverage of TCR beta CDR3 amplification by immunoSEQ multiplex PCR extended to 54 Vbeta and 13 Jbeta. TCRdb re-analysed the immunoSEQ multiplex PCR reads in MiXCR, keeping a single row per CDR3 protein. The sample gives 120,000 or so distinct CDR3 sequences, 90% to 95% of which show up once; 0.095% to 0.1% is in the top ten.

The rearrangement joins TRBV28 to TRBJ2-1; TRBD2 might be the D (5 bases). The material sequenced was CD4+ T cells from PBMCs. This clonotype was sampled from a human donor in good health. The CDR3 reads CASRQEGRVEQFF. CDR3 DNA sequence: TGTGCCAGCAGACAAGAGGGCAGAGTTGAGCAGTTCTTC. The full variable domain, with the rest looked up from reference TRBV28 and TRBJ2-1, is DVKVTQSSRYLVKRTGEKVFLECVQDMDHENMFWYRQDPGLGLRLIYFSYDVKMKEKGDIPEGYSVSREKKERFSLILESASTNQTSMYLCASRQEGRVEQFFGPGTRLTVL.